A selection of T cell receptor beta chains follows, all from one sample in a study of T cell responses to AZD1222 COVID-19 vaccine. This table comes from immunoSEQ multiplex PCR, and its TCRdb copy is limited to in-frame clones, with some not included. This sample has 130,000 or so clones, with roughly nine tenths found just once. The sample here was peripheral blood, taken on day 0 of AZD1222 vaccination. Receptors originate from an adult in good health. Each CDR3 is given with its conserved first and last residue. D genes are given only for firm matches. Not every row has a clone size; where given, it reads once, few, many or a size class.

V gene: TRBV6-6
D gene: TRBD1
J gene: TRBJ2-7
clone size: -
CDR3 protein: CASRPGQGLAYEQYF
CDR3 DNA: TGTGCCAGCAGACCTGGACAGGGGCTCGCCTACGAGCAGTACTTC

V gene: TRBV4-2
D gene: -
J gene: TRBJ2-4
clone size: -
CDR3 protein: CASSQDRGGRGKNIQYF
CDR3 DNA: TGTGCCAGCAGCCAAGATAGGGGGGGAAGGGGCAAAAACATTCAGTACTTC

V gene: TRBV25-1
D gene: -
J gene: TRBJ2-5
clone size: -
CDR3 protein: CASSDPVRALETQYF
CDR3 DNA: TGTGCCAGCTCCGATCCCGTAAGGGCGTTGGAGACCCAGTACTTC

V gene: TRBV30
D gene: -
J gene: TRBJ1-3
clone size: -
CDR3 protein: CAWSEGYSGNTIYF
CDR3 DNA: TGTGCCTGGAGTGAAGGGTACTCTGGAAACACCATATATTTT

V gene: TRBV5-6
D gene: TRBD1
J gene: TRBJ1-1
clone size: -
CDR3 protein: CASSRRDRGSGTEAFF
CDR3 DNA: TGTGCCAGCAGCAGGCGGGACAGGGGAAGTGGGACTGAAGCTTTCTTT

V gene: TRBV4-1
D gene: -
J gene: TRBJ1-5
clone size: -
CDR3 protein: CASSQGSTVDQPQHF
CDR3 DNA: TGCGCCAGCAGCCAAGGGAGTACAGTCGATCAGCCCCAGCATTTT

V gene: TRBV19
D gene: TRBD1
J gene: TRBJ1-2
clone size: once
CDR3 protein: CASGSGQASYGYTF
CDR3 DNA: TGTGCCAGTGGAAGCGGACAGGCCTCCTATGGCTACACCTTC

V gene: TRBV27
D gene: TRBD2
J gene: TRBJ2-1
clone size: -
CDR3 protein: CASSFGGDNEQFF
CDR3 DNA: TGTGCCAGCAGTTTTGGGGGGGACAATGAGCAGTTCTTC

V gene: TRBV10-1
D gene: TRBD1
J gene: TRBJ2-3
clone size: -
CDR3 protein: CASGTGGTDTQYF
CDR3 DNA: TGCGCCAGCGGGACAGGGGGAACAGATACGCAGTATTTT

V gene: TRBV27
D gene: -
J gene: TRBJ1-1
clone size: -
CDR3 protein: CASSLIVNTEAFF
CDR3 DNA: TGTGCCAGCAGTTTAATAGTGAACACTGAAGCTTTCTTT

V gene: TRBV24-1
D gene: -
J gene: TRBJ1-6
clone size: -
CDR3 protein: CATSGGRSSNSPLHF
CDR3 DNA: TGTGCCACCAGTGGAGGACGGTCCTCTAATTCACCCCTCCACTTT

V gene: TRBV7-8
D gene: -
J gene: TRBJ2-7
clone size: -
CDR3 protein: CASSLMYRAYEQYF
CDR3 DNA: TGTGCCAGCAGCCTAATGTACAGGGCCTACGAGCAGTACTTC

V gene: TRBV7-9
D gene: TRBD1
J gene: TRBJ2-5
clone size: -
CDR3 protein: CASSLAGQGETQYF
CDR3 DNA: TGTGCCAGCAGCTTAGCTGGACAGGGAGAGACCCAGTACTTC

V gene: TRBV11-2
D gene: -
J gene: TRBJ1-1
clone size: -
CDR3 protein: CASSFGGRKAFF
CDR3 DNA: TGTGCCAGCAGCTTTGGGGGCCGCAAAGCTTTCTTT

V gene: TRBV19
D gene: -
J gene: TRBJ1-3
clone size: once
CDR3 protein: CASSSPRDSGNTIYF
CDR3 DNA: TGTGCCAGTAGTTCCCCCCGGGACTCTGGAAACACCATATATTTT

V gene: TRBV5-1
D gene: -
J gene: TRBJ2-1
clone size: -
CDR3 protein: CASSFARGLYNEQFF
CDR3 DNA: TGCGCCAGCAGCTTCGCGAGGGGTCTGTACAATGAGCAGTTCTTC

V gene: TRBV3-1/TRBV3-2
D gene: -
J gene: TRBJ1-5
clone size: -
CDR3 protein: CASSQGGFNQPQHF
CDR3 DNA: TGTGCCAGCAGCCAAGGGGGATTCAATCAGCCCCAGCATTTT

V gene: TRBV4-3
D gene: TRBD1
J gene: TRBJ1-2
clone size: once
CDR3 protein: CASSHGTGDYGYTF
CDR3 DNA: TGCGCCAGCAGCCACGGGACAGGGGACTATGGCTACACCTTC

V gene: TRBV7-2
D gene: -
J gene: TRBJ1-4
clone size: -
CDR3 protein: CASSLVGTPRGPTNEKLFF
CDR3 DNA: TGTGCCAGCAGCTTAGTCGGTACCCCTCGAGGACCAACTAATGAAAAACTGTTTTTT

V gene: TRBV11-3
D gene: -
J gene: TRBJ1-1
clone size: -
CDR3 protein: CASSEGNTEAFF
CDR3 DNA: TGTGCCAGCAGCGAGGGAAACACTGAAGCTTTCTTT

V gene: TRBV5-8
D gene: -
J gene: TRBJ1-5
clone size: -
CDR3 protein: CASSPGRPARNQPQHF
CDR3 DNA: TGTGCCAGCAGCCCCGGTCGGCCGGCGCGCAATCAGCCCCAGCATTTT

V gene: TRBV30
D gene: TRBD1
J gene: TRBJ2-1
clone size: -
CDR3 protein: CAWSGQGVEGQFF
CDR3 DNA: TGTGCCTGGAGTGGTCAGGGGGTTGAAGGGCAGTTCTTC

V gene: TRBV10-3
D gene: -
J gene: TRBJ1-1
clone size: once
CDR3 protein: CAIGGDMNTEAFF
CDR3 DNA: TGTGCCATCGGCGGGGACATGAACACTGAAGCTTTCTTT

V gene: TRBV5-1
D gene: -
J gene: TRBJ2-2
clone size: -
CDR3 protein: CASSLNRGSGGGELFF
CDR3 DNA: TGCGCCAGCAGCTTAAACCGGGGTTCCGGAGGCGGGGAGCTGTTTTTT

V gene: TRBV4-1
D gene: -
J gene: TRBJ1-2
clone size: -
CDR3 protein: CASSQSSRTTRYYGYTF
CDR3 DNA: TGCGCCAGCAGCCAATCATCCAGGACCACCCGTTACTATGGCTACACCTTC

V gene: TRBV21-1
D gene: -
J gene: TRBJ1-1
clone size: -
CDR3 protein: CASRAAKRGLNTEAFF
CDR3 DNA: TGTGCCAGCAGGGCCGCAAAGCGGGGCTTGAACACTGAAGCTTTCTTT

V gene: TRBV6-5
D gene: -
J gene: TRBJ2-5
clone size: -
CDR3 protein: CASSLSRETQYF
CDR3 DNA: TGTGCCAGCAGCCTTAGCCGAGAGACCCAGTACTTC

V gene: TRBV12-3/TRBV12-4
D gene: -
J gene: TRBJ1-5
clone size: -
CDR3 protein: CASSPYGGRPQHF
CDR3 DNA: TGTGCCAGCAGTCCCTATGGGGGGCGGCCCCAGCATTTT

V gene: TRBV6-5
D gene: -
J gene: TRBJ1-2
clone size: -
CDR3 protein: CASSFGQFGGYTF
CDR3 DNA: TGTGCCAGCAGTTTTGGACAGTTTGGTGGCTACACCTTC

V gene: TRBV18
D gene: TRBD1
J gene: TRBJ1-2
clone size: -
CDR3 protein: CASSPTGAEGYTF
CDR3 DNA: TGTGCCAGCTCACCTACAGGGGCTGAGGGCTACACCTTC

V gene: TRBV6-5
D gene: -
J gene: TRBJ2-5
clone size: -
CDR3 protein: CASRRQETQYF
CDR3 DNA: TGTGCCAGCAGGCGACAGGAGACCCAGTACTTC

V gene: TRBV2
D gene: -
J gene: TRBJ1-1
clone size: -
CDR3 protein: CASGHFNTEAFF
CDR3 DNA: TGTGCCAGCGGACACTTTAACACTGAAGCTTTCTTT

V gene: TRBV30
D gene: -
J gene: TRBJ1-3
clone size: -
CDR3 protein: CAWSPRGGHTGNTIYF
CDR3 DNA: TGTGCCTGGAGTCCCAGAGGAGGGCATACCGGAAACACCATATATTTT

V gene: TRBV12-3/TRBV12-4
D gene: TRBD1
J gene: TRBJ2-7
clone size: -
CDR3 protein: CASGDRVSYEQYF
CDR3 DNA: TGTGCCAGCGGAGACAGGGTATCCTACGAGCAGTACTTC

V gene: TRBV5-1
D gene: -
J gene: TRBJ1-2
clone size: -
CDR3 protein: CASSLGQGGIYGYTF
CDR3 DNA: TGCGCCAGCAGCTTGGGCCAGGGTGGTATCTATGGCTACACCTTC

V gene: TRBV30
D gene: -
J gene: TRBJ1-5
clone size: -
CDR3 protein: CAWSESNQPQHF
CDR3 DNA: TGTGCCTGGAGTGAAAGCAATCAGCCCCAGCATTTT

V gene: TRBV11-3
D gene: -
J gene: TRBJ2-5
clone size: -
CDR3 protein: CASSLGGSGRVETQYF
CDR3 DNA: TGTGCCAGCAGCTTAGGTGGTAGCGGCAGAGTGGAGACCCAGTACTTC

V gene: TRBV7-2
D gene: -
J gene: TRBJ2-2
clone size: -
CDR3 protein: CASRPFDVRELFF
CDR3 DNA: TGTGCCAGCAGACCGTTCGACGTCAGGGAGCTGTTTTTT

V gene: TRBV6-2/TRBV6-3
D gene: TRBD1
J gene: TRBJ1-1
clone size: -
CDR3 protein: CASSRDRANTEAFF
CDR3 DNA: TGTGCCAGCAGCCGCGACAGGGCCAACACTGAAGCTTTCTTT

V gene: TRBV12-5
D gene: -
J gene: TRBJ1-3
clone size: -
CDR3 protein: CASGLDRYTGNTIYF
CDR3 DNA: TGTGCTAGTGGTTTGGACCGGTATACTGGAAACACCATATATTTT

V gene: TRBV7-9
D gene: -
J gene: TRBJ1-5
clone size: -
CDR3 protein: CASSLGPTGRGQPQHF
CDR3 DNA: TGTGCCAGCAGCCTTGGCCCAACAGGACGGGGTCAGCCCCAGCATTTT

V gene: TRBV7-2
D gene: -
J gene: TRBJ2-2
clone size: -
CDR3 protein: CASSLQGSGRDGELFF
CDR3 DNA: TGTGCCAGCAGCCTACAGGGAAGCGGGCGGGACGGGGAGCTGTTTTTT

V gene: TRBV7-9
D gene: -
J gene: TRBJ1-5
clone size: -
CDR3 protein: CASSLEGLGNQPQHF
CDR3 DNA: TGTGCCAGCAGCTTAGAGGGGTTAGGCAATCAGCCCCAGCATTTT

V gene: TRBV6-2/TRBV6-3
D gene: -
J gene: TRBJ1-5
clone size: -
CDR3 protein: CASSQTGYNQPQHF
CDR3 DNA: TGTGCCAGCAGTCAAACAGGGTACAATCAGCCCCAGCATTTT

V gene: TRBV6-1
D gene: -
J gene: TRBJ1-1
clone size: -
CDR3 protein: CASSEVNTEAFF
CDR3 DNA: TGTGCCAGCAGTGAGGTTAACACTGAAGCTTTCTTT

V gene: TRBV25-1
D gene: -
J gene: TRBJ1-4
clone size: -
CDR3 protein: CASSGGGGQGEKLFF
CDR3 DNA: TGTGCCAGCAGTGGTGGGGGCGGGCAGGGTGAAAAACTGTTTTTT

V gene: TRBV2
D gene: -
J gene: TRBJ1-4
clone size: -
CDR3 protein: CASSEEWSNEKLFF
CDR3 DNA: TGTGCCAGCAGTGAAGAGTGGTCTAATGAAAAACTGTTTTTT

V gene: TRBV3-1/TRBV3-2
D gene: -
J gene: TRBJ2-7
clone size: -
CDR3 protein: CASSLRDRSYEQYF
CDR3 DNA: TGTGCCAGCAGCCTCCGGGACCGTTCCTACGAGCAGTACTTC

V gene: TRBV6-5
D gene: -
J gene: TRBJ1-2
clone size: -
CDR3 protein: CASTRTADYGYTF
CDR3 DNA: TGTGCCAGCACAAGGACGGCGGATTATGGCTACACCTTC

V gene: TRBV12-2
D gene: -
J gene: TRBJ2-5
clone size: -
CDR3 protein: CASRLASAPGGPRGSTWETQYF
CDR3 DNA: TGTGCAAGTCGCTTAGCGTCCGCACCGGGGGGACCTAGGGGGTCGACTTGGGAGACCCAGTACTTC

V gene: TRBV15
D gene: -
J gene: TRBJ2-6
clone size: -
CDR3 protein: CATSRDGEGSGANVLTF
CDR3 DNA: TGTGCCACCAGCAGAGATGGGGAAGGCTCTGGGGCCAACGTCCTGACTTTC

V gene: TRBV24-1
D gene: -
J gene: TRBJ1-4
clone size: -
CDR3 protein: CATSDRQSYNEKLFF
CDR3 DNA: TGTGCCACCAGTGACCGCCAGAGCTATAATGAAAAACTGTTTTTT